The 15 T cell receptor beta chains presented below share a single source sample, sequenced in a study of human T cells and chemical hapten exposure. Time point meaning: healthy volunteer bleed at 6 weeks. The authors' total RNA extraction used unfractionated whole blood. TCRdb ran MiXCR on the RACE reads and lists one entry per CDR3 protein. The table has approximately 59,000 distinct CDR3 sequences, 6% to 7% seen once; the top ten hold roughly 3.4%. The sample comprised whole blood. Receptor source: a female donor in good health. Some clones in this sample may be carry-over from other donors' samples.

This clonotype was picked up a small number of times. The chain employs TRBV25-1 and TRBJ2-1; no firm D call. The CDR3 runs 14 residues. The germline V and J ends were trimmed by 3 bases and 0 bases, with 6 bases remaining between them. Germline CDR1 reads MGHDK; CDR2 reads SYGVNS. In DNA form, the CDR3 reads TGTGCCAGCAGTGACCCGGGCTCCTACAATGAGCAGTTCTTC. As protein: CASSDPGSYNEQFF.

The J gene is TRBJ1-2, the V gene TRBV29-1; TRBD1 aligns across 9 bases. There are 12 residues in the CDR3. The germline CDR1 and CDR2 sequences are SQVTM and ANQGSEA. The trim removed 7 bases at V and 8 bases at J, leaving 8 bases unmatched. CDR3 protein: CSASQGAKGYTF. The CDR3 DNA reads TGCAGCGCTTCACAGGGGGCGAAGGGCTACACCTTC.

At least ten counts were recorded for this clonotype. The V gene is TRBV3-1, the J gene TRBJ1-1; possible D gene TRBD1, 6 bases. CDR1 and CDR2 (germline): LGHDT, YNNKEL (reference sequence). V was cut by 4 bases and J by 2 bases, with 14 bases left in between. The CDR3 is made up of 15 amino acids. CDR3 protein: CASSPGDTFNTEAFF. The CDR3, as DNA: TGTGCCAGCAGCCCAGGGGACACCTTCAACACTGAAGCTTTCTTT.

This clonotype appeared many times. J is TRBJ2-1 and V is TRBV9, with 9 bases identical to TRBD2. The CDR3 contains 16 residues. Losses at the gene ends were 4 bases for V and 9 bases for J; bases not matched to a gene: 14. Germline loops: CDR1 SGDLS, CDR2 YYNGEE. In DNA, the CDR3 is TGTGCCAGCAGCACCGCTAGCGGGGTAGGAGTGGTTGAGCAGTTCTTC. It codes for CASSTASGVGVVEQFF. Complete variable domain (other parts from reference TRBV9 and TRBJ2-1): DSGVTQTPKHLITATGQRVTLRCSPRSGDLSVYWYQQSLDQGLQFLIQYYNGEERAKGNILERFSAQQFPDLHSELNLSSLELGDSALYFCASSTASGVGVVEQFFGPGTRLTVL.

This clonotype has ten or more counts. The chain carries TRBV20-1 and TRBJ1-1; no definite D call. This CDR3 is built from 15 residues. Germline V gene data show CDR1 as DFQATT and CDR2 as SNEGSKA (reference sequence). Trimming took off 6 bases at V and 1 base at J, with 18 bases between the two ends. CDR3 nucleotide sequence: TGCAGTGCCCCCGCCCCACTCCCAAGGAACACTGAAGCTTTCTTT. As protein: CSAPAPLPRNTEAFF.

This clonotype was seen repeatedly, ten times or more. V usage is TRBV20-1 and J usage is TRBJ2-3; TRBD1 matches at 12 bases. This CDR3 is 18 amino acids long. Looked up from germline, CDR1 is DFQATT and CDR2 is SNEGSKA (reference sequence). Trimming took 3 bases from V and 6 from J; bases not matched to a gene: 16. In nucleotides, the CDR3 is TGCAGTGCTAGTCTGTCAGCGGGGGACAGGGGGCCTCTTGATACGCAGTATTTT. Amino acid sequence: CSASLSAGDRGPLDTQYF.

This clonotype was found many times. The chain recombines TRBV29-1 with TRBJ2-3, with D unresolved. The V gene lost 4 bases and the J gene lost 4 bases, with 6 bases spanning the gap. Germline CDR1 and CDR2: SQVTM and ANQGSEA. CDR3 size: 11 residues. CDR3 DNA sequence: TGCAGCGTTGGGAGTGCAGATACGCAGTATTTT. Amino acid sequence: CSVGSADTQYF.

This clonotype was seen repeatedly, ten times or more. The genes are TRBV15 and TRBJ2-3; 8 bases are shared with TRBD1. The CDR3 has 15 residues. V trimming: 4 bases; J trimming: 1 base; junction bases outside the gene matches: 4. CDR1 is LNHNV and CDR2 is YYDKDF in the germline V gene (reference sequence). The chain's CDR3 is CATSKGGQGTDTQYF. The CDR3 nucleotides read TGTGCCACCAGCAAGGGGGGACAGGGCACAGATACGCAGTATTTT.

There are many counts of this clonotype. Here the CDR3 DNA reads TGCAGCCCGACCACGTTTTTCAACACTGAAGCTTTCTTT. Its protein product is CSPTTFFNTEAFF. The gene calls are TRBV29-1 and TRBJ1-1, with D unclear. Trimming pared 8 bases from V and 2 bases from J, leaving 15 bases between. CDR3 size: 13 residues. Germline CDR1 reads SQVTM; CDR2 reads ANQGSEA.

The chain employs TRBV29-1 and TRBJ1-1; D is unresolved. Per germline, CDR1 SQVTM and CDR2 ANQGSEA. The V end was cut by 8 bases, the J end by 2 bases, with 9 bases between. The CDR3 is 11 residues long. CDR3 region: CSCWVNTEAFF. Here the CDR3 DNA reads TGCAGCTGCTGGGTTAACACTGAAGCTTTCTTT.

This clonotype was seen ten or more times. The chain uses TRBV6-1 and TRBJ1-1; the D is unclear. This CDR3 contains 12 residues. The ends were cut back, 7 bases at V and 4 bases at J, with 10 bases in the middle. Germline CDR1 is MNHNS and CDR2 is SASEGT. CDR3 sequence reads: CASTITVTEAFF. The CDR3, as DNA: TGTGCCAGCACGATAACGGTCACTGAAGCTTTCTTT.

This rearrangement joins TRBV28 to TRBJ1-1; 7 nucleotides agree with TRBD1. There are 15 residues in the CDR3. The V gene end was trimmed by 10 bases and the J gene end by 0 bases; junction bases not matched to a gene: 11. Germline V gives CDR1 MDHEN, CDR2 SYDVKM. CDR3 amino acids: CATGKGALLNTEAFF. The CDR3 bases are TGTGCCACAGGGAAGGGGGCACTTTTGAACACTGAAGCTTTCTTT.

This clonotype was counted many times. The chain is built from TRBV6-4 and TRBJ2-3; TRBD2 might be the D (8 bases). V lost 2 bases to trimming and J lost 6 bases, with 18 bases between them. In germline, CDR1 is MRHNA, CDR2 SNTAGT. CDR3 length: 16 residues. The CDR3 region has the DNA TGTGCCAGCAGTGACAACGGGGTAGCGGGACAGGATACGCAGTATTTT. Translation: CASSDNGVAGQDTQYF.

In its sample, this clonotype was seen many times. V and J are TRBV6-6 and TRBJ2-2; possibly TRBD2 for D (5 bases). CDR3 length equals 12 residues. V was pared by 7 bases and J by 7 bases, with 10 bases between. CDR1 and CDR2 from the germline V gene are MNHNY and SVGAGI (reference sequence). CDR3 nucleotide sequence: TGTGCCAGCACCCAACGGGGCGGGGAGCTGTTTTTT. This encodes CASTQRGGELFF.

At least ten counts were recorded for this clonotype. This chain joins TRBV9 and TRBJ2-1; D is undetermined. Germline V gene sequence: CDR1 SGDLS, CDR2 YYNGEE. There are 13 residues in the CDR3. Trimming took off 3 bases at V and 4 bases at J, with 8 bases between the two ends. CDR3 region: CASSGGVYNEQFF. CDR3 nucleotides: TGTGCCAGCAGCGGTGGAGTTTACAATGAGCAGTTCTTC.